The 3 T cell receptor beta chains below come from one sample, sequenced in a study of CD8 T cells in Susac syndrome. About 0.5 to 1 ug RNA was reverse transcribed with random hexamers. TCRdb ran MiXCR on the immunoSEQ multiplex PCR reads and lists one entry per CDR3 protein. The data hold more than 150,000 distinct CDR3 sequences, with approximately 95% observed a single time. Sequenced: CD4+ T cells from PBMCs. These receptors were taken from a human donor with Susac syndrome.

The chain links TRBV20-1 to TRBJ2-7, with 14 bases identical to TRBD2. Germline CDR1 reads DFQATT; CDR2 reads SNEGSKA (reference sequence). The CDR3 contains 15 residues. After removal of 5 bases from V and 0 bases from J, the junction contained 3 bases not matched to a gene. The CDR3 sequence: CSAFGTSGGSYEQYF. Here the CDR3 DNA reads TGCAGTGCTTTTGGGACTAGCGGGGGCTCCTACGAGCAGTACTTC.

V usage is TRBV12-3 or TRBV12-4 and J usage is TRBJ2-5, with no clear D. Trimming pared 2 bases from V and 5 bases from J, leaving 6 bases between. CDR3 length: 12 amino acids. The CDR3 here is CASSLSFETQYF. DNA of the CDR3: TGTGCCAGCAGTTTAAGCTTTGAGACCCAGTACTTC.

The CDR3 DNA sequence: TGCAGCGTTGTGGCCCTCTCCTACGAGCAGTACTTC. Translated, it gives CSVVALSYEQYF. This sequence joins TRBV29-1 and TRBJ2-7; no definite D call. The CDR3 runs 12 residues. The V end was cut by 4 bases, the J end by 0 bases, with 7 bases between. Germline CDR1 is SQVTM and CDR2 is ANQGSEA.